The clone carrying this T cell receptor (beta chain) was seen only once. There are 11 residues in the CDR3. Germline CDR1 and CDR2: MGHRA and YSYEKL. Trimming pared 3 bases from V and 13 bases from J, leaving 9 bases between. The sample originates from a study of blood T cell repertoires in COVID-19. At the level of the study: The United States, Italy and Spain provided the acute and convalescent COVID-19 samples. PBMCs, B-cell-depleted T cells, or T cells were the source of the cDNA or gDNA that made up the material.

Original handling: The authors estimated nucleated cell counts from reference gene primer amplification. Sequenced by immunoSEQ multiplex PCR; TCRdb stores in-frame clones only, minus some. V and J calls and clone size come straight from that table; D and trimming were deduced from the DNA. The sample gives about 440,000 clones, 70% to 90% of which show up once; under 2.5% is in the top ten. Clinical history reported by participants formed the basis on which cohorts were assigned. V usage is TRBV4-1 and J usage is TRBJ1-4; D possibly corresponds to TRBD1 (5 bases). What was sequenced was PBMCs or T cells enriched from blood (not recorded which). The receptor comes from a woman aged 18 to 35 with acute COVID-19. Here the CDR3 reads CASSHNRILFF. The CDR3 region has the DNA TGCGCCAGCAGCCATAACAGGATACTGTTTTTT.